This is a list of T cell receptor beta chains from one sample in a study of T cell repertoires in cytomegalovirus infection. From the reads, TCRdb called clonotypes with MiXCR, one entry per CDR3 protein. The data hold about 180,000 distinct CDR3 sequences, with roughly 15% observed a single time. The sample taken for sequencing was CD8+ T cells from PBMCs. These receptors all stem from a human donor in good health (CMV status not recorded). Some clones in this sample may be carry-over from other donors' samples. Both conserved end residues are part of each CDR3. Clone size is shown for a subset of rows, as once, few, many or a class of expanded clone.

CDR3aa	v_gene	abundance
CASGGASQGGADTQYF	TRBV27	NA
CASSFTRGNANEQFF	TRBV7-3	few
CATSNSGQAGSGANVLTF	TRBV15	few
CASSVSTSSGYYNEQFF	TRBV7-2	few
CASSLDRGYSYGYTF	TRBV7-9	few
CSERTGSSYNEQFF	TRBV29-1	NA
CSAPTGTYEQYF	TRBV20-1	NA
CASSLFTGRPYEQYF	TRBV5-6	large
CASGQGTLNEQFF	TRBV5-1	few
CASRGTDQPQHF	TRBV5-8	NA
CASSPDGETQYF	TRBV7-6	few
CASGHLGGGETQYF	TRBV12-5	NA
CASSPDKSGEQYF	TRBV14	NA
CASSLLAGPDNEQFF	TRBV7-6	NA
CASSPAGENQPQHF	TRBV7-9	few
CATGETDTEAFF	TRBV6-6	few
CASSLAWDSLNTEAFF	TRBV7-9	few
CASSSVGVNQPQHF	TRBV28	few
CASSLGVSYEQYF	TRBV12-3/TRBV12-4	NA
CASVDRGSYEQYF	TRBV12-3/TRBV12-4	NA
CASSFRGGLYEQYF	TRBV7-6	NA
CASSGTGGNTEAFF	TRBV5-1	few
CASSRYNTEKTEAFF	TRBV7-6	NA
CASSLVARSSTDTQYF	TRBV28	few
CASSILAGPYNEQFF	TRBV7-2	NA
CASHGDSSSYEQYF	TRBV18	NA
CASSSQTVNTEAFF	TRBV6-5	few
CASSERQGSNEQYF	TRBV10-2	few
CSATSSDPDQGQSYETQYF	TRBV20-1	NA
CASSPPAPDNEQFF	TRBV12-3/TRBV12-4	NA
CASSPSGGTYNEQFF	TRBV7-9	NA